This T cell receptor beta chain comes out of a study of shared clonotypes between healthy human individuals. As concerns this clone: The antigen is not known.

Splitting of each subset's genomic DNA was done evenly across several immunoSEQ plates. Using immunoSEQ multiplex PCR, the repertoire was profiled, and TCRdb retains in-frame clones only, with some absent. The table lists around 2.5 million clones, 80% to 95% of them singletons. Trimming took 6 bases from V and 0 from J, leaving 9 bases between them. This CDR3 is 13 amino acids long. Germline loops: CDR1 SQVTM, CDR2 ANQGSEA. Study-wide points: Naive subsets generally exceeded memory subsets in estimated richness. It was observed that approximately 5% of naive CD4 clonotypes were shared across a few donors.

Sequences were obtained from naive CD4+ T cells from PBMCs. Described subset: CD45RA+ positively selected. The sequence came from a man aged 18 to 35 in good health. Some clones in this sample may be carry-over from other donors' samples. This chain links TRBV29-1 with TRBJ2-1; D is possibly TRBD1 (5 bases). The CDR3 sequence: CSVRQSSYNEQFF. CDR3 DNA sequence: TGCAGCGTCCGACAGAGCTCCTACAATGAGCAGTTCTTC.